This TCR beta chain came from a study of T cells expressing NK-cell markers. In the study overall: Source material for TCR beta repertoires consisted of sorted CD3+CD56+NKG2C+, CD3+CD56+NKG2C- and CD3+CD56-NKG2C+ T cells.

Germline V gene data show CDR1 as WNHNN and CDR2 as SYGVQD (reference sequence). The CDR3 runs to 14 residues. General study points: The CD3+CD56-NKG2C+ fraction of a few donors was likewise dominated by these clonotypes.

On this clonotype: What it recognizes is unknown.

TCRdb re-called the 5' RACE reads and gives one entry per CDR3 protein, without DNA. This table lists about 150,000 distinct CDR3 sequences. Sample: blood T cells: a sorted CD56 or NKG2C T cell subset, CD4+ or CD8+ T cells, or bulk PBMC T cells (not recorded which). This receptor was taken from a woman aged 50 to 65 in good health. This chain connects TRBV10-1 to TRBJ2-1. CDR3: CASSEVNSYNEQFF.